Presented here are 2 T cell receptor beta chains from one specimen sequenced in a study of beta chain features in type 1 diabetes. Expressed TCRB transcripts were sequenced, since all the RNA that had been isolated was reverse transcribed. Generated by immunoSEQ multiplex PCR, the TCRdb table keeps only in-frame clones and is missing some. Among more than 300,000 clones, 7% to 9% were seen once, and the ten largest hold less than 0.45%. The sequenced material came from central memory CD4+ T cells from blood. The receptors derive from a woman between 18 and 29 years old in good health.

This clone was counted at least ten times. The chain carries TRBV28 and TRBJ2-7; D is possibly TRBD1 (6 bases). The germline V gene has CDR1 MDHEN and CDR2 SYDVKM. The ends were cut back, 5 bases at V and 6 bases at J, with 14 bases in the middle. There are 13 residues in the CDR3. This CDR3 reads CASSPGQSGEQYF. The CDR3 DNA reads TGTGCCAGCAGTCCCGGACAGTCTGGCGAGCAGTACTTC.

The V gene is TRBV27, the J gene TRBJ2-1; unclear D gene. The CDR3 is made up of 13 amino acids. V lost 1 base and J 8 bases, leaving 9 bases between the germline ends. Germline V gives CDR1 MNHEY, CDR2 SMNVEV (reference sequence). CDR3 amino acids: CASSLYRFDEQFF. CDR3 DNA sequence: TGTGCCAGCAGTTTATACCGATTTGATGAGCAGTTCTTC.